One and the same sample provided the 15 T cell receptor beta chains below, sequenced in a study of blood T cell repertoires in COVID-19. TCRdb keeps only in-frame clones here, not all; method: immunoSEQ multiplex PCR. The sample holds under 300,000 clones; 90% to 95% are singletons and the top ten take 1.2%. Sequenced input: PBMCs or T cells enriched from blood (not recorded which). The receptors were sampled from a human donor in a cohort exposed to, infected with or recovered from COVID-19 (not recorded which). The donor label of this sample is uncertain.

The chain employs TRBV5-4 and TRBJ2-7; weak D call: TRBD2 (6 bases). The CDR3 is 14 amino acids. The germline V gene has CDR1 SGHNT and CDR2 YYREEE (reference sequence). V lost 5 bases and J lost 0, with 12 bases in between. CDR3 sequence: CASRRDGSSYEQYF. The DNA for the CDR3 is TGTGCCAGCAGACGGGACGGGAGCTCCTACGAGCAGTACTTC.

The gene calls are TRBV19 and TRBJ1-4; D remains ambiguous. V was cut by 1 base and J by 2 bases, with 8 bases left in between. There are 15 residues in the CDR3. Per the germline V gene, CDR1 is LNHDA and CDR2 is SQIVND (reference sequence). DNA for the CDR3: TGTGCCAGTAGTATAGTTACGGGGACTAATGAAAAACTGTTTTTT. It yields the protein CASSIVTGTNEKLFF.

V is TRBV27 and J is TRBJ2-7; possible D gene TRBD1, 6 bases. Germline V lookup: CDR1 MNHEY, CDR2 SMNVEV (reference sequence). The CDR3 sequence is 13 residues long. V was shortened by 5 bases and J by 4 bases, with 12 bases between the two germline ends. The CDR3 coding sequence is TGTGCCAGCAGTCCCCAGGGGCCTTACGAGCAGTACTTC. The encoded protein is CASSPQGPYEQYF.

This chain joins TRBV6-2 or TRBV6-3 and TRBJ2-4; 15 positions match TRBD2. J was trimmed by 8 bases and V by 2 bases; bases with no gene match: 7. Germline V CDR1 and CDR2: MNHEY, SVGEGT. The CDR3 spans 17 residues. The CDR3 reads CASSYPGLAGGHDIQYF. CDR3 in DNA: TGTGCCAGCAGTTACCCGGGACTAGCGGGGGGCCATGACATTCAGTACTTC.

The CDR3: CASSQVQASSGNTIYF. CDR3 DNA: TGTGCCAGCAGCCAGGTACAGGCAAGCTCTGGAAACACCATATATTTT. This rearrangement joins TRBV3-1 (or the pseudogene TRBV3-2) to TRBJ1-3; a weak D match, TRBD1 (5 bases). Germline V CDR1 and CDR2: LGHDT, YNNKEL (reference sequence). The CDR3 is 16 residues long. The V gene lost 3 bases and the J gene lost 0 bases, with 12 bases spanning the gap.

The chain couples TRBV12-5 to TRBJ2-3, with D possibly matching TRBD1 (7 bases). This CDR3 has 15 residues. Germline V gene data show CDR1 as LGHNT and CDR2 as FRNRAP. Trimming took off 6 bases at V and 2 bases at J, with 15 bases between the two ends. The CDR3 is CASGQGRGLTDTQYF. The DNA of the CDR3 is TGTGCTAGTGGACAGGGGCGGGGTCTCACAGATACGCAGTATTTT. Combining the CDR3 with reference TRBV12-5 and TRBJ2-3 gives the whole variable domain DARVTQTPRHKVTEMGQEVTMRCQPILGHNTVFWYRQTMMQGLELLAYFRNRAPLDDSGMPKDRFSAEMPDATLATLKIQPSEPRDSAVYFCASGQGRGLTDTQYFGPGTRLTVL.

This chain uses TRBV4-3 with TRBJ1-2, with D unresolved. CDR3 length: 13 residues. Per germline, CDR1 LGHNA and CDR2 YSLEER. V was cut by 1 base and J by 5 bases, with 8 bases left in between. Here the CDR3 reads CASSQVGGYGYTF. In DNA form, the CDR3 reads TGCGCCAGCAGCCAAGTTGGAGGGTATGGCTACACCTTC.

This clone has just one count. The rearrangement uses TRBV20-1 and TRBJ1-5; the match to TRBD1 covers 8 bases. Germline assignment: CDR1 DFQATT and CDR2 SNEGSKA (reference sequence). CDR3 length: 13 residues. The V gene end was trimmed by 3 bases and the J gene end by 7 bases; junction bases not matched to a gene: 5. The CDR3 DNA is TGCAGTGCTAGTCGGCAGGGGGCACAGCCCCAGCATTTT. Its protein product is CSASRQGAQPQHF.

The V and J genes are TRBV5-6 and TRBJ2-3, with 8 positions matching TRBD2. From germline, CDR1 is SGHDT and CDR2 YYEEEE. Losses at the gene ends were 3 bases for V and 8 bases for J; bases not matched to a gene: 5. CDR3 length equals 13 residues. CDR3 in DNA: TGTGCCAGCAGCTCCTACGCGGGGGGTACGCAGTATTTT. Translated, it gives CASSSYAGGTQYF.

This chain uses TRBV4-2 with TRBJ2-2; D is ambiguous. CDR1 and CDR2 (germline): LGHNA, YNFKEQ. The ends were cut back, 0 bases at V and 2 bases at J, with 7 bases in the middle. The CDR3 is 15 amino acids. CDR3 coding DNA: TGTGCCAGCAGCCAAGAATGGAGAAACACCGGGGAGCTGTTTTTT. This sequence encodes CASSQEWRNTGELFF.

The V and J genes are TRBV19 and TRBJ1-2, with D possibly being TRBD1 (6 bases). There are 17 residues in the CDR3. Per germline, CDR1 LNHDA and CDR2 SQIVND (reference sequence). The germline V and J ends were trimmed by 5 bases and 3 bases, with 22 bases remaining between them. The CDR3 reads CASSPQGSRGFHYGYTF. DNA for the CDR3: TGTGCCAGTAGTCCTCAGGGGTCGAGGGGGTTTCACTATGGCTACACCTTC.

This chain connects TRBV6-5 to TRBJ2-3; 7 positions match TRBD2. Trimming took 2 bases from V and 1 from J; bases not matched to a gene: 6. Germline CDR1 is MNHEY and CDR2 is SVGAGI. This CDR3 is built from 16 residues. For the CDR3, the DNA is TGTGCCAGCAGTTACGGGGGGGAAAGGGGCACAGATACGCAGTATTTT. It codes for CASSYGGERGTDTQYF.

J is TRBJ2-3 and V is TRBV19, with 8 bases matching TRBD1. Trimming took 3 bases from V and 4 from J; bases not matched to a gene: 6. The CDR3 consists of 15 residues. Per germline, CDR1 LNHDA and CDR2 SQIVND (reference sequence). CDR3 in DNA: TGTGCCAGTAGTATCCGGACAGGGCAGTCAGATACGCAGTATTTT. Translation gives CASSIRTGQSDTQYF. Combining the CDR3 with reference TRBV19 and TRBJ2-3 gives the whole variable domain DGGITQSPKYLFRKEGQNVTLSCEQNLNHDAMYWYRQDPGQGLRLIYYSQIVNDFQKGDIAEGYSVSREKKESFPLTVTSAQKNPTAFYLCASSIRTGQSDTQYFGPGTRLTVL.

The chain is built from TRBV4-1 and TRBJ1-6; D might be TRBD1 (5 bases). In germline, CDR1 is MGHRA, CDR2 YSYEKL. V lost 0 bases and J 9 bases, leaving 12 bases between the germline ends. The CDR3 sequence is 15 residues long. The CDR3 loop reads CASSQDQGFTSPLHF. As DNA, the CDR3 is TGCGCCAGCAGCCAAGATCAGGGCTTCACTTCACCCCTCCACTTT.

The chain combines TRBV6-5 with TRBJ1-1, with D possibly TRBD1 on 5 matching bases. The V and J ends lost 9 bases and 10 bases respectively, with 12 bases between them. The CDR3 spans 10 residues. Germline V CDR1 and CDR2: MNHEY, SVGAGI. DNA of the CDR3: TGTGCCAGTGGGACTGTTGGAGCTTTCTTT. Protein sequence: CASGTVGAFF.